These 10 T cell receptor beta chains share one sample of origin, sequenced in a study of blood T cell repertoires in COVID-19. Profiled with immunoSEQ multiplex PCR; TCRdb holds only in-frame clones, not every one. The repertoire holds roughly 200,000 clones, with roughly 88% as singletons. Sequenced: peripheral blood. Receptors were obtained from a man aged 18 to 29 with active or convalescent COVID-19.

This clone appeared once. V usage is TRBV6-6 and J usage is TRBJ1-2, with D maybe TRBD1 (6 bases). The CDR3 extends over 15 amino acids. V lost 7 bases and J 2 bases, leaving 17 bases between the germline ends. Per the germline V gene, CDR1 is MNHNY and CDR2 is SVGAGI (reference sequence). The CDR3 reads CASTPAGALNYGYTF. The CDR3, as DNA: TGTGCCAGCACCCCCGCAGGGGCACTAAACTATGGCTACACCTTC.

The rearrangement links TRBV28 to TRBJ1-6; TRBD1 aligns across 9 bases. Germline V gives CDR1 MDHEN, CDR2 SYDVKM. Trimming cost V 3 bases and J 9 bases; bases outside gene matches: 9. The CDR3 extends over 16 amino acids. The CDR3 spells CASSLLGQGLSSPLHF. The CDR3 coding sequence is TGTGCCAGCAGTTTGTTAGGACAGGGGCTCTCTTCACCCCTCCACTTT. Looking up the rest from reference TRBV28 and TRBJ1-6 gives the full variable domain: DVKVTQSSRYLVKRTGEKVFLECVQDMDHENMFWYRQDPGLGLRLIYFSYDVKMKEKGDIPEGYSVSREKKERFSLILESASTNQTSMYLCASSLLGQGLSSPLHFGNGTRLTVT.

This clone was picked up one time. CDR3 nucleotides: TGTGCCAGCACCCGGGACTCTGGAAACACCATATATTTT. It yields the protein CASTRDSGNTIYF. The chain is built from TRBV5-4 and TRBJ1-3; D not certain. Trimming shortened V by 6 bases and J by 0 bases, and 7 bases separated the two germline ends. CDR1 SGHNT and CDR2 YYREEE come from the germline V gene (reference sequence). The CDR3 runs to 13 residues.

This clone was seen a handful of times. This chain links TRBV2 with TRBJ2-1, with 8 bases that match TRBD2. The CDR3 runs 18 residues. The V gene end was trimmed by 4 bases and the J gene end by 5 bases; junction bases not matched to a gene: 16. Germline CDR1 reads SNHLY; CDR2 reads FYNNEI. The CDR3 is CASSGRSPRGRNHNEQFF. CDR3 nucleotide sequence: TGTGCCAGCAGTGGGCGTTCTCCACGCGGGAGGAATCACAATGAGCAGTTCTTC.

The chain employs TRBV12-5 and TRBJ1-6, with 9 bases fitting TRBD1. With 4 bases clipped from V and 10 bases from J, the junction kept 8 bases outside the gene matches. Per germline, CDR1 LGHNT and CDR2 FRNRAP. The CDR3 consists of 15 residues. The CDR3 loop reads CASGSVQGARSPLHF. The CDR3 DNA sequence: TGTGCTAGTGGTTCTGTACAGGGGGCGAGGTCACCCCTCCACTTT.

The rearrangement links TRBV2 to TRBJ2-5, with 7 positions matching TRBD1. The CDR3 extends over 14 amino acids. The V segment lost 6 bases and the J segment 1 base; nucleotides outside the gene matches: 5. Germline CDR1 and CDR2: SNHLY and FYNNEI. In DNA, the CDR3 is TGTGCCAGCAGCACGACAGGGATCCAAGAGACCCAGTACTTC. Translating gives CASSTTGIQETQYF.

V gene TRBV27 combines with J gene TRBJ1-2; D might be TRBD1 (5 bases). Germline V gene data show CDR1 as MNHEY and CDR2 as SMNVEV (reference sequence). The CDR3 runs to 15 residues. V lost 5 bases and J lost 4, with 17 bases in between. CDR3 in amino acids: CASSPNWGGVYGYTF. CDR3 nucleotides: TGTGCCAGCAGTCCTAATTGGGGGGGGGTCTATGGCTACACCTTC.

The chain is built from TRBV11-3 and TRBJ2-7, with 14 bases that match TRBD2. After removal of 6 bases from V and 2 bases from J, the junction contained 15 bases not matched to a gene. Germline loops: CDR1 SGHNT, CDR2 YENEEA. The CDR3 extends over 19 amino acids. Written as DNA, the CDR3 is TGTGCCAGCAGGGTCGAGGGACTAGCGGGAGTTCGGAGCCCCTACGAGCAGTACTTC. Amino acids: CASRVEGLAGVRSPYEQYF.

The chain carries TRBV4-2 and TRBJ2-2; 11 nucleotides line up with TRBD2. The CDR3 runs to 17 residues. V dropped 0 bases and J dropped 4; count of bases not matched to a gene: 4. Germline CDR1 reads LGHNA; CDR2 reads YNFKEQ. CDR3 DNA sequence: TGTGCCAGCAGCCAAGACGCACTAGCGGGAGTCACCGGGGAGCTGTTTTTT. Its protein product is CASSQDALAGVTGELFF.

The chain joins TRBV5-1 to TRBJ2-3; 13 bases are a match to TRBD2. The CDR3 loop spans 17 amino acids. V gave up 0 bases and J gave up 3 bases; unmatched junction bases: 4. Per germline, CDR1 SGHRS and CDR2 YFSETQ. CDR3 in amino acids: CASSLGLAGGSTDTQYF. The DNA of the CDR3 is TGCGCCAGCAGCTTGGGACTAGCGGGAGGTTCGACAGATACGCAGTATTTT.